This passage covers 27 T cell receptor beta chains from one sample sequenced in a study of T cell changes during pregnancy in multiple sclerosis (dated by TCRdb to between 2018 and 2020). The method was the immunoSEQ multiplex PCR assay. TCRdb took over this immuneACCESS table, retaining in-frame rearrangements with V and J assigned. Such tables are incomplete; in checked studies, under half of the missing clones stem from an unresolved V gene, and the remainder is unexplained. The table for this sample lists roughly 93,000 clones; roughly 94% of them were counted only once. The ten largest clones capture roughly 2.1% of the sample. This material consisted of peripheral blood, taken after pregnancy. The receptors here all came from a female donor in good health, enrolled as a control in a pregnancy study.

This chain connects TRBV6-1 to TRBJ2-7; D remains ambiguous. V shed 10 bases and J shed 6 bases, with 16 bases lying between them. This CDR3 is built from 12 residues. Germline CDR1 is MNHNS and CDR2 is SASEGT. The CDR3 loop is CATSVAISEQYF. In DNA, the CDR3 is TGTGCCACCTCGGTTGCCATCTCCGAGCAGTACTTC.

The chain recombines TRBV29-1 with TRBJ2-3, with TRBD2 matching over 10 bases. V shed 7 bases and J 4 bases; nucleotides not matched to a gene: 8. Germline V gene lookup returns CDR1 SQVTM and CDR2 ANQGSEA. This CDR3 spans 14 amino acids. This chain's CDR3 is CSAERGGRADTQYF. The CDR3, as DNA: TGCAGCGCCGAGCGGGGGGGCCGGGCAGATACGCAGTATTTT.

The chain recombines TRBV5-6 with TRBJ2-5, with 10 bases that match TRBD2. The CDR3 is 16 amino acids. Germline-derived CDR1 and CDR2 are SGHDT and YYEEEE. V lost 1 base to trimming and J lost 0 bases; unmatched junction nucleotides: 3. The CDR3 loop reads CASSLPTSGYQETQYF. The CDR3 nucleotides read TGTGCCAGCAGCTTGCCGACTAGCGGGTACCAAGAGACCCAGTACTTC.

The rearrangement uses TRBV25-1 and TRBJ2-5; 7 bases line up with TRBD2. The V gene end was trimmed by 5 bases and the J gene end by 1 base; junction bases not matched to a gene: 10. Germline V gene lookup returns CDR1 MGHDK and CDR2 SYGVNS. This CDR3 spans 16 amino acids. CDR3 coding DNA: TGTGCCAGCAGTCTGCCAACTAGCGCCTCCCAAGAGACCCAGTACTTC. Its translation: CASSLPTSASQETQYF.

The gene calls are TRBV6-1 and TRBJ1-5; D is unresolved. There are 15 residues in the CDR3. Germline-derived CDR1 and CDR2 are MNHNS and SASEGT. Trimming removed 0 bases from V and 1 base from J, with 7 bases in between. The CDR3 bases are TGTGCCAGCAGTGAAGCAGCGGGGAGCAATCAGCCCCAGCATTTT. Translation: CASSEAAGSNQPQHF.

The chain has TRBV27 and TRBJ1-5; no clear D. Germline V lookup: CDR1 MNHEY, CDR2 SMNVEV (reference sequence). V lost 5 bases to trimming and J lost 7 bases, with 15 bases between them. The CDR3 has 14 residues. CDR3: CASSTRREEQPQHF. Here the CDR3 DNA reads TGTGCCAGCAGTACCCGGCGGGAGGAACAGCCCCAGCATTTT.

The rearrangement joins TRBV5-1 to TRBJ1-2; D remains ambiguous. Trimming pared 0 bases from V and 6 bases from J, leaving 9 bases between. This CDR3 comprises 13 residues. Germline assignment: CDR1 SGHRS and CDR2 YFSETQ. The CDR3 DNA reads TGCGCCAGCAGCTTGGGCGGTTCCAATGGCTACACCTTC. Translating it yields CASSLGGSNGYTF.

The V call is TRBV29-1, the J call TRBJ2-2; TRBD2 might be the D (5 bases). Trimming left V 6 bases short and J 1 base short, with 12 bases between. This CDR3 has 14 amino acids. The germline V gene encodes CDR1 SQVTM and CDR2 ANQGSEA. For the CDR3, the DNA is TGCAGCGTCGTGGGAGAAGTGAACACCGGGGAGCTGTTTTTT. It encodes CSVVGEVNTGELFF.

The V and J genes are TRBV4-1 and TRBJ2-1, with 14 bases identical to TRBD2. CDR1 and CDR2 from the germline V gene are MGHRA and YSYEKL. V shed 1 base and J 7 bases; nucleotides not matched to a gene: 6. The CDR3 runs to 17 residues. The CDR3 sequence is CASSQGGLAGVLNEQFF. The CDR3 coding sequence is TGCGCCAGCAGCCAAGGGGGACTAGCGGGGGTCTTAAATGAGCAGTTCTTC.

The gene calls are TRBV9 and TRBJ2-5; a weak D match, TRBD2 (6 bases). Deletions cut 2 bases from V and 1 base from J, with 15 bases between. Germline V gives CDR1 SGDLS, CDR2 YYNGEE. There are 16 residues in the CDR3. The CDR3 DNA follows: TGTGCCAGCAGCGTCGGTAGCGGTGTCATCCAAGAGACCCAGTACTTC. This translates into CASSVGSGVIQETQYF.

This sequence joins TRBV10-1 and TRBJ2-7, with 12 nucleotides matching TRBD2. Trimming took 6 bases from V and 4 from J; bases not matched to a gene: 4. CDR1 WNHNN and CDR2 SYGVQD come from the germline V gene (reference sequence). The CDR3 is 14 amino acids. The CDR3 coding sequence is TGCGCCAGCAGCCCACTAGCGGGAGGTTACGAGCAGTACTTC. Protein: CASSPLAGGYEQYF.

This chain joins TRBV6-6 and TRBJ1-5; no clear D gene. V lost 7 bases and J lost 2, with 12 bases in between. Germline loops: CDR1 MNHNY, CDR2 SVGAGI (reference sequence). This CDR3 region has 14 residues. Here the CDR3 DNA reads TGTGCCAGCACCCCGGGAAGGGGCAATCAGCCCCAGCATTTT. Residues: CASTPGRGNQPQHF.

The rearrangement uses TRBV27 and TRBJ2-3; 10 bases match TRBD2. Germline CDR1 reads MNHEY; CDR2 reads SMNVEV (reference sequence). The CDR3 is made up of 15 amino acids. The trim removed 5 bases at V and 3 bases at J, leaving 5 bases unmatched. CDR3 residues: CASSPIAGGTDTQYF. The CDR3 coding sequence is TGTGCCAGCAGTCCCATAGCGGGAGGAACAGATACGCAGTATTTT.

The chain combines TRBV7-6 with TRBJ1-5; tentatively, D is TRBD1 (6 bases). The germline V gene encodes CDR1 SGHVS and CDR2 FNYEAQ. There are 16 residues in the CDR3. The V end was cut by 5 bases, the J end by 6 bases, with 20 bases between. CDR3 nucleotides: TGTGCCAGCAGCCCCGGACGACCAGGGGTCGTTCAGCCCCAGCATTTT. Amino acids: CASSPGRPGVVQPQHF.

Here the CDR3 reads CAVRGTGANVLTF. The CDR3 nucleotides read TGTGCCGTGAGGGGGACCGGGGCCAACGTCCTGACTTTC. V usage is TRBV15 and J usage is TRBJ2-6; possible D gene TRBD1, 6 bases. Trimming shortened V by 11 bases and J by 4 bases, and 12 bases separated the two germline ends. CDR3 size: 13 residues. The V gene's germline CDR1 is LNHNV and CDR2 YYDKDF (reference sequence).

CDR3 nucleotides: TGCGCCAGCAGCTTGGTGGGCAGGGGAAGGACTGACTATGGCTACACCTTC. It specifies CASSLVGRGRTDYGYTF. The chain couples TRBV5-1 to TRBJ1-2, with D perhaps matching TRBD1 (6 bases). Germline assignment: CDR1 SGHRS and CDR2 YFSETQ. The CDR3 is made up of 17 amino acids. With 0 bases removed from V and 3 bases from J, the gap between germline ends came to 18 bases.

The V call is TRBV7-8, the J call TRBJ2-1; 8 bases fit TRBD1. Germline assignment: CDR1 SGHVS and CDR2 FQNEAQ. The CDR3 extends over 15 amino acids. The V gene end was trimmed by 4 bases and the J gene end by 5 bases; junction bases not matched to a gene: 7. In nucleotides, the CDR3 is TGTGCCAGCAGCTCGCCGGGACAGGCGCACAATGAGCAGTTCTTC. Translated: CASSSPGQAHNEQFF.

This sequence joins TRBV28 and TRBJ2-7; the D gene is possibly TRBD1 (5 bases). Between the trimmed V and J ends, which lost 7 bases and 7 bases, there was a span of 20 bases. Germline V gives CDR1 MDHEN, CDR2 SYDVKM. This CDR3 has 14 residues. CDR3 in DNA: TGTGCCAGCAACCCCGTTCTGACAGTTGGGGAGCAGTACTTC. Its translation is CASNPVLTVGEQYF.

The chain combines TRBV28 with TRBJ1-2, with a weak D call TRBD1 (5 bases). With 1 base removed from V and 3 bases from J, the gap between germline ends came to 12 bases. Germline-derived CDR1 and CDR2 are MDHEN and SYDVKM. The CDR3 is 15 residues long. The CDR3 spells CASSLSAGRHYGYTF. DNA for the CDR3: TGTGCCAGCAGTTTATCTGCAGGGCGTCACTATGGCTACACCTTC.

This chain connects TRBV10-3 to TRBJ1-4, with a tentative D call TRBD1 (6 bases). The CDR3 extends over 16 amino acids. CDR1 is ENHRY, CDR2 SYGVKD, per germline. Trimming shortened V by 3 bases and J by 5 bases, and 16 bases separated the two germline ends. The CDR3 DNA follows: TGTGCCATCAGTGAAAGGTTCACAGGGTCAAATGAAAAACTGTTTTTT. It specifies CAISERFTGSNEKLFF.

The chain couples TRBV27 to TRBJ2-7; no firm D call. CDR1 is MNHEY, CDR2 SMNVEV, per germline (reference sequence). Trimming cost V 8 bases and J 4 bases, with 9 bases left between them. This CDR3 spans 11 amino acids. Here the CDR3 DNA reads TGTGCCAGCGTCTCGGGTTACGAGCAGTACTTC. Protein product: CASVSGYEQYF.

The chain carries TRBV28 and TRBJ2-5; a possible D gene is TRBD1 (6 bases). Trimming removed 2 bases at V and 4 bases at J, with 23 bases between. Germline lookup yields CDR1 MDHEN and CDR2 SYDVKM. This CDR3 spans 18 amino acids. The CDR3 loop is CASSLEATKQKGVETQYF. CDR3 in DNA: TGTGCCAGCAGTTTAGAGGCCACTAAACAGAAGGGGGTAGAGACCCAGTACTTC.

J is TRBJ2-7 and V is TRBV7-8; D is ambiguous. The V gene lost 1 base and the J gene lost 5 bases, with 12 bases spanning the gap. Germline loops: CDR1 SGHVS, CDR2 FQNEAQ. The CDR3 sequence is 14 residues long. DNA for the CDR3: TGTGCCAGCAGCTTAGGGCTAGACCTTGACGAGCAGTACTTC. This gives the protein CASSLGLDLDEQYF. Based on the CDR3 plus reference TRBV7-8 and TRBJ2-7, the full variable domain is GAGVSQSPRYKVAKRGQDVALRCDPISGHVSLFWYQQALGQGPEFLTYFQNEAQLDKSGLPSDRFFAERPEGSVSTLKIQRTQQEDSAVYLCASSLGLDLDEQYFGPGTRLTVT.

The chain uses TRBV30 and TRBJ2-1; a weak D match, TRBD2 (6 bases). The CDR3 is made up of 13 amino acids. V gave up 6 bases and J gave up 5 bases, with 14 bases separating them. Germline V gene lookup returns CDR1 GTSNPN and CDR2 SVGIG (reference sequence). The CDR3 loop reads CACNRDFDNEQFF. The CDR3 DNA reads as TGTGCCTGTAACCGGGACTTCGACAATGAGCAGTTCTTC.

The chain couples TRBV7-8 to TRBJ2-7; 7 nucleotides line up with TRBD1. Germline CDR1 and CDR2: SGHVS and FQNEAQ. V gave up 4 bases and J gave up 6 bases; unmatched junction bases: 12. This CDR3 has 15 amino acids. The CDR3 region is CASSSGQAVFGEQYF. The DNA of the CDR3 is TGTGCCAGCAGCTCCGGACAGGCCGTTTTTGGCGAGCAGTACTTC.

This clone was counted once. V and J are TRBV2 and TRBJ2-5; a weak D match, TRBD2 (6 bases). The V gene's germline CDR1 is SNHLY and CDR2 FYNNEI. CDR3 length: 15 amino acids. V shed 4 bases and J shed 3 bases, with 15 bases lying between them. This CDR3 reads CASSVRDWNKETQYF. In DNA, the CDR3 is TGTGCCAGCAGTGTCCGGGACTGGAACAAAGAGACCCAGTACTTC.

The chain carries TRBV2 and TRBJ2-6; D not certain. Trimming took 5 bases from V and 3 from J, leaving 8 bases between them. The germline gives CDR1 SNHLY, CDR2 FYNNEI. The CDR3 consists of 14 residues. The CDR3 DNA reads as TGTGCCAGCAGTAAACGCGATGGGGCCAACGTCCTGACTTTC. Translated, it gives CASSKRDGANVLTF.